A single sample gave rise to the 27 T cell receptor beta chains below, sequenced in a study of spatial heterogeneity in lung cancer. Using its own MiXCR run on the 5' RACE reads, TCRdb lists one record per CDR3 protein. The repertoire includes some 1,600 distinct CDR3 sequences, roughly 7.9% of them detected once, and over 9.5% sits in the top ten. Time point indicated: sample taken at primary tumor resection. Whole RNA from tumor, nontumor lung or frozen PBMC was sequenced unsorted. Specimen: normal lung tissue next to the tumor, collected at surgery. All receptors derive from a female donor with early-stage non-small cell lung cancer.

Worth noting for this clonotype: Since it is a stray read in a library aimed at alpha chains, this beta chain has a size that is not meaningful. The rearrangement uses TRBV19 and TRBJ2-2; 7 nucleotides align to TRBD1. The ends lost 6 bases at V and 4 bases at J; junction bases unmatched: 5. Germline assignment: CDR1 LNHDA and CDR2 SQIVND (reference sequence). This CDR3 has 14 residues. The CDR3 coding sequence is TGTGCCAGTAGGTCTACAGGGGTCACCGGGGAGCTGTTTTTT. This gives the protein CASRSTGVTGELFF. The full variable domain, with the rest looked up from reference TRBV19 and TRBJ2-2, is DGGITQSPKYLFRKEGQNVTLSCEQNLNHDAMYWYRQDPGQGLRLIYYSQIVNDFQKGDIAEGYSVSREKKESFPLTVTSAQKNPTAFYLCASRSTGVTGELFFGEGSRLTVL.

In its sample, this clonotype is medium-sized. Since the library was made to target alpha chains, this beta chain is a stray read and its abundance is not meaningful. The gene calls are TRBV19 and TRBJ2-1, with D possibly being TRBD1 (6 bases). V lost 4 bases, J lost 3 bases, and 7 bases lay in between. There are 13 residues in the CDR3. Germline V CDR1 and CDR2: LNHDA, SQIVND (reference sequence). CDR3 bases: TGTGCCAGTAGTAGGGGGCGCTACAATGAGCAGTTCTTC. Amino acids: CASSRGRYNEQFF.

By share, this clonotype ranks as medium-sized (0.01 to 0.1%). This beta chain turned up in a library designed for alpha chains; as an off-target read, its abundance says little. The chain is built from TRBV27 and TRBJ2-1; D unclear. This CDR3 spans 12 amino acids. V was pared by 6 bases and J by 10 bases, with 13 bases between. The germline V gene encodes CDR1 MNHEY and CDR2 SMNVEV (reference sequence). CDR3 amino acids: CASSRERSEQFF. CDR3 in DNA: TGTGCCAGCAGCCGCGAGCGCTCCGAGCAGTTCTTC.

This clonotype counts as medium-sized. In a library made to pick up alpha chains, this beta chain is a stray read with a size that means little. In DNA, the CDR3 is TGCAGTGCTACTCTCAGCAGCTCTGGAAACACCATATATTTT. This encodes CSATLSSSGNTIYF. This chain uses TRBV20-1 with TRBJ1-3; D unclear. V was trimmed by 4 bases and J by 0 bases, leaving 10 bases between them. The CDR3 is 14 residues long. Germline-derived CDR1 and CDR2 are DFQATT and SNEGSKA (reference sequence).

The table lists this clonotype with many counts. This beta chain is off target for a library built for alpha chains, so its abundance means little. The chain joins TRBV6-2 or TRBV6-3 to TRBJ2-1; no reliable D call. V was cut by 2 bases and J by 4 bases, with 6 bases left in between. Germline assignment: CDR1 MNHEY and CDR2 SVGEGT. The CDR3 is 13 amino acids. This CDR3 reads CASSYGRYNEQFF. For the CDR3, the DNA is TGTGCCAGCAGTTACGGCAGGTACAATGAGCAGTTCTTC.

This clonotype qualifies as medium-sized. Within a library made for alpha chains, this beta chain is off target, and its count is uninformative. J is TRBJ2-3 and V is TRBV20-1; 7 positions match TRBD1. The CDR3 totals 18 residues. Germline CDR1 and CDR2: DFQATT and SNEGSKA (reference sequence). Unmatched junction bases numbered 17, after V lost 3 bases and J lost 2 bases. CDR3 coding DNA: TGCAGTGCTAGCCCCCTGACAGGGTGGCACGAGACCACAGATACGCAGTATTTT. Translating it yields CSASPLTGWHETTDTQYF.

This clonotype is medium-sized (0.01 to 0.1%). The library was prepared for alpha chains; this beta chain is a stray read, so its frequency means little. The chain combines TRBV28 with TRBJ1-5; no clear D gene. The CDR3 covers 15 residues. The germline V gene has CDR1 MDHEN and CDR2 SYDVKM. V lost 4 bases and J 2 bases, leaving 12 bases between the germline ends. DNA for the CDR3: TGTGCCAGCAGTTCCCCATCGGACGGCAATCAGCCCCAGCATTTT. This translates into CASSSPSDGNQPQHF.

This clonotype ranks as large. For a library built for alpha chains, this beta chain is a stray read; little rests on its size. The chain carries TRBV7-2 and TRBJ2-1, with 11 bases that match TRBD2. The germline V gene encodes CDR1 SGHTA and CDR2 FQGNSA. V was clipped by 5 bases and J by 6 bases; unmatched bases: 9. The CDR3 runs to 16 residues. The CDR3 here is CASSLSGRGWANEQFF. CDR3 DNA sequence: TGTGCCAGCAGCCTTAGCGGGAGGGGATGGGCCAATGAGCAGTTCTTC.

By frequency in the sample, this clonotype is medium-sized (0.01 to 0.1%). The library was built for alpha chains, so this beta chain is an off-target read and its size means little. CDR3 residues: CASTEILWDTQYF. Here the CDR3 DNA reads TGTGCCAGCACGGAAATCCTATGGGATACGCAGTATTTT. The chain combines TRBV6-1 with TRBJ2-3; D uncertain. This CDR3 is 13 amino acids long. CDR1 and CDR2 (germline): MNHNS, SASEGT. Trimming removed 7 bases at V and 6 bases at J, with 14 bases between.

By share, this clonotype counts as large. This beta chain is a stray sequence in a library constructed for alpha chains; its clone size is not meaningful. In DNA, the CDR3 is TGTGCCAGCAGCCCGGGACCGAACTACGAGCAGTACTTC. Its translation is CASSPGPNYEQYF. The chain has TRBV7-6 and TRBJ2-7; perhaps D is TRBD1 or TRBD2 (5 bases each). The CDR3 has 13 amino acids. The germline CDR1 and CDR2 sequences are SGHVS and FNYEAQ. Trimming took off 5 bases at V and 3 bases at J, with 11 bases between the two ends.

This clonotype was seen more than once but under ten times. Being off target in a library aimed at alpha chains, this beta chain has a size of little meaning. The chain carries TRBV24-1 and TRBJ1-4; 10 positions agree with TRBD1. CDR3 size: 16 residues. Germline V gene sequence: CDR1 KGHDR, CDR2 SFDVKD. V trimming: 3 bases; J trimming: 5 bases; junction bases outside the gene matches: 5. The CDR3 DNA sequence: TGTGCCACCAGTGATACCCCGGGACAGGGGAATGAAAAACTGTTTTTT. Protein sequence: CATSDTPGQGNEKLFF.

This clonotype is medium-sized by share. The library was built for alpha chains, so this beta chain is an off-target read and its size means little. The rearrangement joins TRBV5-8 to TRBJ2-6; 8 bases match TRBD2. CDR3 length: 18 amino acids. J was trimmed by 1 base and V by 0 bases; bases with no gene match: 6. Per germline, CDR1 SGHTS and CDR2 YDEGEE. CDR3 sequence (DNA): TGTGCCAGCAGCTTGGGCCCAGCGGGGGATTCTGGGGCCAACGTCCTGACTTTC. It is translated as CASSLGPAGDSGANVLTF.

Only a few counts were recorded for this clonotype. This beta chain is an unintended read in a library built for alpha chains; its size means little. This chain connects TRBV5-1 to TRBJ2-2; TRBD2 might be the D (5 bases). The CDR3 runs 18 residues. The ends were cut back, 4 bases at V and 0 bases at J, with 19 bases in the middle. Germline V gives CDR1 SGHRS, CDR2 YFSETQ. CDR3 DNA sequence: TGCGCCAGCAGCCCCCGGACTCTCCAGAGTACGAACACCGGGGAGCTGTTTTTT. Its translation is CASSPRTLQSTNTGELFF.

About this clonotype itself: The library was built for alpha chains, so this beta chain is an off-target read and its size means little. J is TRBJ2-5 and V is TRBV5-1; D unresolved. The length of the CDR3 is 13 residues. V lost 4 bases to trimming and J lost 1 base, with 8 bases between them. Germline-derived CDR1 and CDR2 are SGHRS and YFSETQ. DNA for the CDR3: TGCGCCAGCAGCGGGGAAAGCCAAGAGACCCAGTACTTC. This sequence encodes CASSGESQETQYF.

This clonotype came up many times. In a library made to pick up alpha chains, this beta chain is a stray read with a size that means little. The CDR3 DNA sequence: TGTGCCAGCAGTGTCAGGGTCACAGATACGCAGTATTTT. The encoded protein is CASSVRVTDTQYF. The V call is TRBV25-1, the J call TRBJ2-3; tentative D call: TRBD1 (5 bases). CDR1 MGHDK and CDR2 SYGVNS come from the germline V gene. V lost 4 bases, J lost 2 bases, and 7 bases lay in between. This CDR3 comprises 13 residues. Together with reference TRBV25-1 and TRBJ2-3, the CDR3 gives the full variable domain: EADIYQTPRYLVIGTGKKITLECSQTMGHDKMYWYQQDPGMELHLIHYSYGVNSTEKGDLSSESTVSRIRTEHFPLTLESARPSHTSQYLCASSVRVTDTQYFGPGTRLTVL.

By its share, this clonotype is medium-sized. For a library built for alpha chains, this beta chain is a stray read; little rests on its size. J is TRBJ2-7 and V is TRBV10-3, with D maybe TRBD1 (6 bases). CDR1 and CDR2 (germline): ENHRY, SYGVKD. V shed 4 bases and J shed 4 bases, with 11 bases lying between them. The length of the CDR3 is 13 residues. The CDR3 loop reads CAISVGTPYEQYF. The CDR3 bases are TGTGCCATCAGTGTCGGGACACCGTACGAGCAGTACTTC.

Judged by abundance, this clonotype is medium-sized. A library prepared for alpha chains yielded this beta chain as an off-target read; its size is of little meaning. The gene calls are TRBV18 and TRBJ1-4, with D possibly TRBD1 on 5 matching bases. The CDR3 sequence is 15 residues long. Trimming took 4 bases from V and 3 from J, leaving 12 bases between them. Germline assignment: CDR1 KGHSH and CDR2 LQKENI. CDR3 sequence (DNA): TGTGCCAGCTCACTTTCGGGACCTCCTAATGAAAAACTGTTTTTT. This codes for CASSLSGPPNEKLFF.

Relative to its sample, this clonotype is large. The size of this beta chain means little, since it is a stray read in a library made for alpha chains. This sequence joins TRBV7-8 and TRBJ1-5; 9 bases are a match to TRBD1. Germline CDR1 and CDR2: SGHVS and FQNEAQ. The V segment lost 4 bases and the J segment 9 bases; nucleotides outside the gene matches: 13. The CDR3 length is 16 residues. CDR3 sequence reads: CASSSNTDRGVGPQHF. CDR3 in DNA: TGTGCCAGCAGCTCCAACACCGACAGGGGGGTAGGGCCCCAGCATTTT.

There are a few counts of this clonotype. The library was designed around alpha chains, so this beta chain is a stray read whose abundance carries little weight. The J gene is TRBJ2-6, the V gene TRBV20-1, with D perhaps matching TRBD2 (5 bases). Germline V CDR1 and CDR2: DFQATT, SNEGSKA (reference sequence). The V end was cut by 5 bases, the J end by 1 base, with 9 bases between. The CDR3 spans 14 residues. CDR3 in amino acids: CSAERGSGANVLTF. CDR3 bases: TGCAGTGCTGAACGGGGTTCTGGGGCCAACGTCCTGACTTTC.

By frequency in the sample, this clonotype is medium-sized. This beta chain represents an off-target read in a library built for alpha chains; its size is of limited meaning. CDR3 residues: CASSYRPNTEAFF. The DNA of the CDR3 is TGTGCCAGCAGTTACCGACCGAACACTGAAGCTTTCTTT. J is TRBJ1-1 and V is TRBV2; no clear D gene. The germline gives CDR1 SNHLY, CDR2 FYNNEI. V lost 5 bases and J 1 base, leaving 8 bases between the germline ends. The CDR3 runs to 13 residues. Full variable domain (outside the CDR3, taken from reference TRBV2 and TRBJ1-1): EPEVTQTPSHQVTQMGQEVILRCVPISNHLYFYWYRQILGQKVEFLVSFYNNEISEKSEIFDDQFSVERPDGSNFTLKIRSTKLEDSAMYFCASSYRPNTEAFFGQGTRLTVV.

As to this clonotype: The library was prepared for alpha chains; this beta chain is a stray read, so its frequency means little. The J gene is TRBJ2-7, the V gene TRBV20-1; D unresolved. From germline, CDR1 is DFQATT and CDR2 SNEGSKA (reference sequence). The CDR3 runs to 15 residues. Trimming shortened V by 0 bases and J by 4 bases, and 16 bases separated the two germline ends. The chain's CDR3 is CSARDRFASAYEQYF. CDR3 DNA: TGCAGTGCTAGAGATCGGTTTGCGTCTGCTTACGAGCAGTACTTC.

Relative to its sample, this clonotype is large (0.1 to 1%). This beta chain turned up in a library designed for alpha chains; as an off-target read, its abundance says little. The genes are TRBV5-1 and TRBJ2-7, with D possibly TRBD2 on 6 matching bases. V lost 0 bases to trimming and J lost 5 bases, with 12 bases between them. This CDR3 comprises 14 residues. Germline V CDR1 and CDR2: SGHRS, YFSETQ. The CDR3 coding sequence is TGCGCCAGCAGCTTGGGACCGGGAGCGAACGAGCAGTACTTC. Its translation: CASSLGPGANEQYF.

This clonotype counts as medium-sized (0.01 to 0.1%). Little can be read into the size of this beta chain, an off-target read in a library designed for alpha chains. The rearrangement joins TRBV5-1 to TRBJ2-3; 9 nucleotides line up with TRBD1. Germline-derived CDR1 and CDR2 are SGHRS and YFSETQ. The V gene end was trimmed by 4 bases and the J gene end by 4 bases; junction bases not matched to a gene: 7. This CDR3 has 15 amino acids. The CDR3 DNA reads TGCGCCAGCAGCCTCCGGGACAGGGCGTCAGATACGCAGTATTTT. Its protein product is CASSLRDRASDTQYF.

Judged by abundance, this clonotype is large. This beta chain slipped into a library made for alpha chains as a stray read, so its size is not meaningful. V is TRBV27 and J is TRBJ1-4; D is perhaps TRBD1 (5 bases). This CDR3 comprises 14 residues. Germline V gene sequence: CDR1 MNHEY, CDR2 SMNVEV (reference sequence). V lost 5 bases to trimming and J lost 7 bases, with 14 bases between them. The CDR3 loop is CASSRQSRSEKLFF. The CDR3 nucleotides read TGTGCCAGCAGTCGACAGTCAAGAAGTGAAAAACTGTTTTTT. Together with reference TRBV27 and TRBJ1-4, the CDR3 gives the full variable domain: EAQVTQNPRYLITVTGKKLTVTCSQNMNHEYMSWYRQDPGLGLRQIYYSMNVEVTDKGDVPEGYKVSRKEKRNFPLILESPSPNQTSLYFCASSRQSRSEKLFFGSGTQLSVL.

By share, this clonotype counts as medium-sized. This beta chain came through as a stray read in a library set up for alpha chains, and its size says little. CDR3 nucleotides: TGTGCCAGCAGCTTCGAGGTCCGGAGGGGAGCTTTCTTT. Translating it yields CASSFEVRRGAFF. The chain recombines TRBV7-9 with TRBJ1-1, with D possibly being TRBD1 (5 bases). V lost 3 bases and J 10 bases, leaving 15 bases between the germline ends. CDR3 length equals 13 residues. The germline gives CDR1 SEHNR, CDR2 FQNEAQ (reference sequence).

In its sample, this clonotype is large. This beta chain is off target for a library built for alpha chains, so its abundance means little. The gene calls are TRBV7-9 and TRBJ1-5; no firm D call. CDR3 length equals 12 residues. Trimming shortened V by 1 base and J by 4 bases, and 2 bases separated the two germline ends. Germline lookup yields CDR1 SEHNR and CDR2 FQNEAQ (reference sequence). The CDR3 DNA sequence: TGTGCCAGCAGCTTAGGGAATCAGCCCCAGCATTTT. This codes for CASSLGNQPQHF.

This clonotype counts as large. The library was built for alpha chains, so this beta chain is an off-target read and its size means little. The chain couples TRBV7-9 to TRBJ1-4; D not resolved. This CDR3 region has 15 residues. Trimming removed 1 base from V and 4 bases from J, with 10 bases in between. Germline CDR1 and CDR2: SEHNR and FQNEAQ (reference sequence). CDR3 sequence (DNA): TGTGCCAGCAGCTTAGGAGCAGCCAATAATGAAAAACTGTTTTTT. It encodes CASSLGAANNEKLFF.